This entry is about one T cell receptor beta chain. V lost 0 bases and J 4 bases, leaving 19 bases between the germline ends. CDR3 size: 16 residues. The germline gives CDR1 DFQATT, CDR2 SNEGSKA (reference sequence). Unique molecular identifiers were attached to individual cDNA molecules within the library. In the authors' methods: Per sample, the median was around 100,000 TCRs, with values from roughly 23,000 to 640,000. Using its own MiXCR run on the 5' RACE reads, TCRdb lists one record per CDR3 protein. The V and J calls and clone size are TCRdb's, not the authors'. The sample includes around 82,000 distinct CDR3 sequences, roughly 8.4% seen only once; the top ten take around 2%. The sample is drawn from a study of human T cells and chemical hapten exposure. Unfractionated whole blood was the source from which total RNA was extracted.

The TCR was taken from a male donor in good health. The chain recombines TRBV20-1 with TRBJ2-7, with a tentative D call TRBD1 (6 bases). The chain's CDR3 is CSARDGPRGPGYEQYF. The CDR3 coding sequence is TGCAGTGCTAGAGATGGGCCCAGGGGCCCGGGGTACGAGCAGTACTTC.